The 2 T cell receptor beta chains given below trace back to one sample, sequenced in a study of cytomegalovirus exposure and HLA in healthy donors. The PCR was carried out with 60 Vbeta primers and 13 Jbeta primers. Produced via immunoSEQ multiplex PCR; TCRdb's table is partial and in-frame only. Of about 130,000 clones in the sample, 70% to 80% are singletons; the top ten hold about 2.6%. Input material: PBMCs. The receptors stem from a woman aged 55 to 70 in good health and CMV-seropositive.

The chain joins TRBV6-1 to TRBJ1-5, with D unclear. V lost 2 bases and J 9 bases, leaving 17 bases between the germline ends. CDR1 is MNHNS, CDR2 SASEGT, per germline. This CDR3 is built from 15 residues. The CDR3 region has the DNA TGTGCCAGCAGTGAAAGTAACTCCGCGGCGAGGCCCCAGCATTTT. Its protein is CASSESNSAARPQHF.

There are a few counts of this clone. CDR3 protein: CASSPAVNGNTIYF. The CDR3 DNA is TGTGCCAGCAGTCCCGCAGTGAATGGAAACACCATATATTTT. V and J are TRBV6-6 and TRBJ1-3; D not certain. The CDR3 has 14 residues. CDR1 is MNHNY, CDR2 SVGAGI, per germline (reference sequence). Between the trimmed V and J ends, which lost 5 bases and 3 bases, there was a span of 11 bases.